The 17 T cell receptor beta chains given below trace back to one sample, sequenced in a study of tumor-infiltrating lymphocytes in primary liver carcinoma. A primer matching the constant region was used to make TCR beta cDNA from 450 to 500 ng of total RNA. ARM-PCR was slightly modified, and three nested multiplex PCR rounds with it gave rise to the TCR beta libraries. TRBV1-TRBV30 forward primers paired with a C-beta reverse primer were used in the first two PCR rounds, which ran roughly 10 cycles each. TCRdb redid the calling of the multiplex PCR reads with MiXCR, one entry per CDR3 protein. Among 320,000 or so distinct CDR3 sequences, roughly 60% were seen once, and the ten largest hold around 9.5%. Unsorted whole blood served as the source of blood RNA, and germline DNA was extracted as well. Input material: peripheral blood. The origin of the receptors is a middle-aged man with primary liver carcinoma and hepatitis B virus infection.

This clonotype came up once. Sequence at one end of the junction differs from germline and may be a read error. The gene calls are TRBV12-3 or TRBV12-4 and TRBJ2-7, with TRBD2 matching over 12 bases. This CDR3 region has 15 residues. In DNA form, the CDR3 reads TGTGCCAGCAGACTGGGACTAGCGGGCCGCTACAAGCAGTACTTC. Its protein product is CASRLGLAGRYKQYF.

This clonotype showed up many times. The chain uses TRBV6-2 or TRBV6-3 and TRBJ2-4, with 8 bases fitting TRBD1. Germline CDR1 reads MNHEY; CDR2 reads SVGEGT. V gave up 6 bases and J gave up 3 bases; unmatched junction bases: 4. CDR3 length: 14 amino acids. In DNA, the CDR3 is TGTGCCAGCAGCCACGGACAGGGCAAAAACATTCAGTACTTC. Translation: CASSHGQGKNIQYF.

On this clonotype itself: Being one base from a much bigger clone, this may be a read error. The chain uses TRBV7-9 and TRBJ2-2, with TRBD2 identical over 14 bases. V lost 5 bases to trimming and J lost 9 bases; unmatched junction nucleotides: 8. The CDR3 consists of 16 residues. Germline values: CDR1 SEHNR, CDR2 FQNEAQ (reference sequence). The CDR3 loop reads CASSHRTSGRTWELFF. Written as DNA, the CDR3 is TGTGCCAGCAGCCATAGGACTAGCGGGAGGACCTGGGAGCTGTTTTTT. Using reference TRBV7-9 and TRBJ2-2 for the parts outside the CDR3, the full variable domain is DTGVSQNPRHKITKRGQNVTFRCDPISEHNRLYWYRQTLGQGPEFLTYFQNEAQLEKSRLLSDRFSAERPKGSFSTLEIQRTEQGDSAMYLCASSHRTSGRTWELFFGEGSRLTVL.

For this clonotype: A much larger clone lies one base from this, so it may be a read error. This chain joins TRBV5-5 and TRBJ2-1; 8 nucleotides align to TRBD2. CDR3 length: 16 amino acids. Germline assignment: CDR1 SGHKS and CDR2 YYEKEE (reference sequence). CDR3 DNA: TGTGCCAGCGCCTGGCCCAGCGGGAGCTCCTGCAATGAGCAGTTCTTC. It encodes CASAWPSGSSCNEQFF.

As for this clonotype: One end of the junction does not line up with germline, which may come from a read error. This chain uses TRBV29-1 with TRBJ2-1; D is possibly TRBD2 (5 bases). The CDR3 loop spans 15 amino acids. CDR1 is SQVTM, CDR2 ANQGSEA, per germline. CDR3 sequence (DNA): TGCGGCGGGTCCCCTCGGCAGCTGGCCTATAATGAGCAGTTCTTC. It encodes CGGSPRQLAYNEQFF.

This chain joins TRBV5-1 and TRBJ2-3; TRBD2 is a possible D gene (5 bases). V was cut by 0 bases and J by 6 bases, with 14 bases left in between. CDR3 size: 15 residues. CDR1 is SGHRS and CDR2 is YFSETQ in the germline V gene. CDR3 DNA sequence: TGCGCCAGCAGCTTGGGGCCGGTTAGCGCGGATACGCAGTATTTT. It specifies CASSLGPVSADTQYF. The full variable domain, in which reference TRBV5-1 and TRBJ2-3 provide the parts outside the CDR3, is KAGVTQTPRYLIKTRGQQVTLSCSPISGHRSVSWYQQTPGQGLQFLFEYFSETQRNKGNFPGRFSGRQFSNSRSEMNVSTLELGDSALYLCASSLGPVSADTQYFGPGTRLTVL.

Of note for this clonotype: This may be a read error: a much more frequent sequence differs by one nucleotide. This chain uses TRBV5-4 with TRBJ2-1; D is possibly TRBD2 (7 bases). Per germline, CDR1 SGHNT and CDR2 YYREEE (reference sequence). This CDR3 has 15 residues. With 4 bases removed from V and 10 bases from J, the gap between germline ends came to 21 bases. The CDR3 DNA sequence: TGTGCCAGCAGCCTATGGGGGGGGCTCCAGAAAGAGCAGTTCTTC. Protein: CASSLWGGLQKEQFF.

This clonotype was detected only once. A much more abundant neighbour one base away suggests this may be a read error. The chain combines TRBV12-3 or TRBV12-4 with TRBJ1-4, with a tentative D call TRBD1 (5 bases). The CDR3 totals 14 residues. The germline V and J ends were trimmed by 8 bases and 4 bases, with 14 bases remaining between them. CDR3 sequence: CASASGSSNEKLFF. The CDR3 DNA reads TGTGCCAGCGCCTCAGGGTCAAGTAATGAAAAACTGTTTTTT.

On this clonotype itself: The junction departs from the called germline gene at one end, perhaps through a read error. The CDR3 sequence is CSVAQESGVNVLTF. In DNA, the CDR3 is TGCAGCGTCGCACAGGAATCCGGGGTCAACGTCCTGACCTTC. The chain couples TRBV29-1 to TRBJ2-6; perhaps D is TRBD1 or TRBD2 (5 bases each). Germline assignment: CDR1 SQVTM and CDR2 ANQGSEA. The CDR3 runs 14 residues.

The CDR3 loop is CASSLPAGEQFF. The CDR3 DNA sequence: TGTGCCAGCAGCTTACCGGCGGGGGAGCAGTTCTTC. The chain uses TRBV7-3 and TRBJ2-1, with a possible D match to TRBD2 (6 bases). The CDR3 has 12 residues. Germline V lookup: CDR1 SGHTA, CDR2 FQGTGA. V dropped 2 bases and J dropped 10 bases, with 9 bases sitting between them.

Notes on this clonotype: This may stem from a read error, because a much larger clone lies one nucleotide away. The rearrangement joins TRBV11-2 to TRBJ2-3; D may be TRBD2 (5 bases). This CDR3 contains 12 residues. Germline V gene sequence: CDR1 SGHAT, CDR2 FQNNGV. As DNA, the CDR3 is TGTCCCAGCAGCCTAAGCCTAGCTGCGCAGTATTTT. It codes for CPSSLSLAAQYF.

The gene calls are TRBV7-3 and TRBJ2-7; no firm D call. The germline CDR1 and CDR2 sequences are SGHTA and FQGTGA. The CDR3 length is 13 residues. The V gene lost 2 bases and the J gene lost 6 bases, with 11 bases spanning the gap. The DNA of the CDR3 is TGTGCCAGCAGCTTAGACGCGAGACGCGAGCAGTACTTC. This sequence encodes CASSLDARREQYF.

Comments on this clonotype: This may stem from a read error, because a much larger clone lies one nucleotide away. This rearrangement joins TRBV7-9 to TRBJ2-4, with D tentatively TRBD1 (6 bases). The length of the CDR3 is 12 residues. CDR1 and CDR2 (germline): SEHNR, FQNEAQ (reference sequence). This chain's CDR3 is CTSRGVANIQYF. The DNA of the CDR3 is TGTACCAGCAGGGGAGTTGCAAACATTCAGTACTTC.

Details on this clonotype: At one of its ends the junction is not consistent with the germline gene, which may arise from a read error. The gene calls are TRBV11-2 and TRBJ1-4, with D tentatively TRBD1 (5 bases). The CDR3 contains 14 residues. Germline values: CDR1 SGHAT, CDR2 FQNNGV. For the CDR3, the DNA is TGCGCCAGCAACTTAAACTTAAGGGGAGAAAAACTGTTTTTT. It is translated as CASNLNLRGEKLFF.

Comments on this clonotype: This could be a read error, since a much larger clone is one nucleotide away. The chain combines TRBV6-5 with TRBJ2-6; 7 bases align to TRBD2. Germline CDR1 reads MNHEY; CDR2 reads SVGAGI. This CDR3 spans 18 amino acids. The CDR3 region has the DNA TGTGCCAGCAGTTACGTGGGGGGGGGAAACTCTGGGGTCAACGTCCTGACTTTC. As protein: CASSYVGGGNSGVNVLTF.

This clonotype was counted between two and nine times. The V call is TRBV28, the J call TRBJ2-7; 11 bases are a match to TRBD2. This CDR3 is 15 amino acids long. Germline assignment: CDR1 MDHEN and CDR2 SYDVKM. Unmatched junction bases numbered 5, after V lost 6 bases and J lost 1 base. CDR3 in DNA: TGTGCCAGCAGGATGACTAGCGGGACATCCTACGAGCAGTACTTC. Its protein product is CASRMTSGTSYEQYF.

As concerns this clonotype: A much larger clonotype is one base distant, so this may be a read error. This rearrangement joins TRBV5-1 to TRBJ2-2; D is undetermined. Germline V gene sequence: CDR1 SGHRS, CDR2 YFSETQ. The CDR3 length is 15 residues. V gave up 2 bases and J gave up 2 bases, with 10 bases separating them. CDR3 loop: CASSFVTTNTGELFF. The CDR3 DNA reads TGCGCCAGCAGCTTTGTGACAACTAACACCGGGGAGCTGTTTTTT. Full variable domain (remainder filled in from reference TRBV5-1 and TRBJ2-2): KAGVTQTPRYLIKTRGQQVTLSCSPISGHRSVSWYQQTPGQGLQFLFEYFSETQRNKGNFPGRFSGRQFSNSRSEMNVSTLELGDSALYLCASSFVTTNTGELFFGEGSRLTVL.